One sample yielded the 7 T cell receptor beta chains listed below, sequenced in a study of control samples from healthy donors and cancer patients. TCRdb's copy holds only in-frame clones and misses some; the assay was immunoSEQ multiplex PCR. The repertoire has more than 75,000 clones, around 85% of them found once; the top ten carry about 38%. The specimen sequenced was PBMCs. The receptors were gathered from a man aged 65 to 85 with lung cancer.

Many counts were recorded for this clone. The V and J genes are TRBV19 and TRBJ1-2; D perhaps matches TRBD1 (6 bases). The CDR3 length is 16 residues. Trimming cost V 7 bases and J 7 bases, with 25 bases left between them. Germline CDR1 reads LNHDA; CDR2 reads SQIVND (reference sequence). The CDR3 here is CASTRGFGAGERGYTF. Written as DNA, the CDR3 is TGTGCCAGTACCCGTGGTTTTGGGGCAGGGGAGCGTGGCTACACCTTC.

The rearrangement joins TRBV7-2 to TRBJ1-5; TRBD1 might be the D (6 bases). Germline V gene sequence: CDR1 SGHTA, CDR2 FQGNSA. This CDR3 has 16 amino acids. Trimming took 4 bases from V and 7 from J, leaving 20 bases between them. The CDR3 DNA follows: TGTGCCAGCAGCTCAGAGGTCCTACAGGGCAGGCAGCCCCAGCATTTT. Translation: CASSSEVLQGRQPQHF.

The chain joins TRBV21-1 to TRBJ1-1; the table's D call, TRBD1, was not checked against the DNA. TRBV21-1 is given as a pseudogene. The CDR3 sequence is 18 residues long. CDR3 DNA: TGTGCCAGCAGCAAAAACTTGGGAACAGGGTTTTCGAACACTGAAGCTTTCTTT. Protein: CASSKNLGTGFSNTEAFF.

This clone was detected only once. The J gene is TRBJ2-1, the V gene TRBV3-1 (or the pseudogene TRBV3-2); D gene uncertain. The germline CDR1 and CDR2 sequences are LGHDT and YNNKEL (reference sequence). V lost 4 bases and J lost 0, with 13 bases in between. The CDR3 has 16 amino acids. The CDR3 region has the DNA TGTGCCAGCAGCCCCTTAGCTTCATTCTCCTACAATGAGCAGTTCTTC. Translating gives CASSPLASFSYNEQFF.

The chain employs TRBV5-4 and TRBJ2-1; D is uncertain. With 3 bases removed from V and 14 bases from J, the gap between germline ends came to 21 bases. The CDR3 sequence is 14 residues long. The germline CDR1 and CDR2 sequences are SGHNT and YYREEE (reference sequence). This chain's CDR3 is CASSSPRIREAEFF. Written as DNA, the CDR3 is TGTGCCAGCAGCTCGCCGAGGATACGAGAGGCCGAGTTCTTC.

The gene calls are TRBV24-1 and TRBJ2-3; D is perhaps TRBD1 (8 bases). Trimming removed 3 bases from V and 0 bases from J, with 21 bases in between. This CDR3 region has 19 residues. Per germline, CDR1 KGHDR and CDR2 SFDVKD. The CDR3 DNA reads as TGTGCCACCAGTGATCCAGGGGGCGGGGAGGGTTGGAGCACAGATACGCAGTATTTT. It specifies CATSDPGGGEGWSTDTQYF.

This clone was observed a handful of times. The J gene is TRBJ2-2, the V gene TRBV19, with a weak D call TRBD1 (5 bases). The CDR3 runs 16 residues. CDR1 is LNHDA, CDR2 SQIVND, per germline (reference sequence). The V end was cut by 6 bases, the J end by 1 base, with 15 bases between. The CDR3 sequence: CASSIWGIGNTGELFF. The CDR3 DNA follows: TGTGCCAGTAGCATCTGGGGCATTGGGAACACCGGGGAGCTGTTTTTT.